The 32 T cell receptor beta chains below all came from one sample that was sequenced in a study of blood T cell repertoires in COVID-19. The assay was immunoSEQ multiplex PCR, and TCRdb's table has in-frame clones only and misses some. The sample has some 380,000 clones, approximately 91% seen once; the top ten hold around 1.9%. Sequenced input: PBMCs or T cells enriched from blood (not recorded which). The receptors stem from a woman aged 40 to 49 with acute COVID-19.

J is TRBJ1-1 and V is TRBV18; perhaps TRBD1 as D (5 bases). CDR1 is KGHSH, CDR2 LQKENI, per germline. This CDR3 has 13 amino acids. The ends were cut back, 2 bases at V and 4 bases at J, with 8 bases in the middle. The CDR3 bases are TGTGCCAGCTCACCATCGGGGGGCACTGAAGCTTTCTTT. Protein: CASSPSGGTEAFF.

The V and J genes are TRBV30 and TRBJ1-5; the D is unclear. The CDR3 is 15 amino acids. V lost 4 bases, J lost 2 bases, and 15 bases lay in between. The germline CDR1 and CDR2 sequences are GTSNPN and SVGIG (reference sequence). The CDR3 bases are TGTGCCTGGAATGCTGGGAGGACGGGCAATCAGCCCCAGCATTTT. Its protein product is CAWNAGRTGNQPQHF.

The genes are TRBV5-1 and TRBJ1-1, with 7 bases identical to TRBD1. The CDR3 contains 18 residues. Germline V lookup: CDR1 SGHRS, CDR2 YFSETQ. Unmatched junction bases numbered 16, after V lost 5 bases and J lost 0 bases. CDR3 bases: TGCGCCAGCAGGCCTACTCGGACAGGAATAGGCTTGAACACTGAAGCTTTCTTT. Amino acids: CASRPTRTGIGLNTEAFF.

This clone was detected once. This chain joins TRBV12-3 or TRBV12-4 and TRBJ2-1; TRBD1 aligns across 7 bases. This CDR3 spans 13 amino acids. The trim removed 5 bases at V and 9 bases at J, leaving 7 bases unmatched. CDR3 loop: CASSLGTASEQFF. Written as DNA, the CDR3 is TGTGCCAGCAGTCTGGGGACAGCATCTGAGCAGTTCTTC.

This chain uses TRBV5-1 with TRBJ2-1; possible D gene TRBD2, 5 bases. CDR1 SGHRS and CDR2 YFSETQ come from the germline V gene. The CDR3 loop spans 13 amino acids. V was clipped by 0 bases and J by 9 bases, with 10 bases between them. The CDR3 bases are TGCGCCAGCAGCTTGGCCGTAGAGGGTGAGCAGTTCTTC. Translating it yields CASSLAVEGEQFF. The whole variable domain, remainder taken from reference TRBV5-1 and TRBJ2-1, is KAGVTQTPRYLIKTRGQQVTLSCSPISGHRSVSWYQQTPGQGLQFLFEYFSETQRNKGNFPGRFSGRQFSNSRSEMNVSTLELGDSALYLCASSLAVEGEQFFGPGTRLTVL.

The chain combines TRBV4-1 with TRBJ1-3; no definite D call. The V end lost 0 bases, the J end lost 3 bases, and 18 bases lay between the germline ends. The CDR3 length is 18 residues. Germline CDR1 reads MGHRA; CDR2 reads YSYEKL. The CDR3, as DNA: TGCGCCAGCAGCCAAGACCCTCCGGTTTCATTCGGTGGAAACACCATATATTTT. It yields the protein CASSQDPPVSFGGNTIYF.

The chain carries TRBV7-8 and TRBJ1-2; 7 nucleotides line up with TRBD1. This CDR3 region has 16 residues. Germline V lookup: CDR1 SGHVS, CDR2 FQNEAQ. The junction had 10 bases not matched to a gene; V was cut back by 2 bases and J by 4 bases. The CDR3 loop reads CASSLWGSDRSYGYTF. The DNA for the CDR3 is TGTGCCAGCAGCTTATGGGGCTCGGACAGGAGCTATGGCTACACCTTC. Based on the CDR3 plus reference TRBV7-8 and TRBJ1-2, the full variable domain is GAGVSQSPRYKVAKRGQDVALRCDPISGHVSLFWYQQALGQGPEFLTYFQNEAQLDKSGLPSDRFFAERPEGSVSTLKIQRTQQEDSAVYLCASSLWGSDRSYGYTFGSGTRLTVV.

The chain couples TRBV18 to TRBJ1-1, with TRBD1 identical over 8 bases. After removal of 0 bases from V and 4 bases from J, the junction contained 10 bases not matched to a gene. Germline loops: CDR1 KGHSH, CDR2 LQKENI. The CDR3 is 17 amino acids. The CDR3 bases are TGTGCCAGCTCACCACCAATTATTACAGGGGGTGTCACTGAAGCTTTCTTT. Translation gives CASSPPIITGGVTEAFF.

The chain recombines TRBV6-5 with TRBJ2-7; 9 nucleotides line up with TRBD1. Germline CDR1 is MNHEY and CDR2 is SVGAGI. CDR3 size: 16 residues. Trimming took 0 bases from V and 4 from J; bases not matched to a gene: 7. CDR3 amino acids: CASSYSPTGGTYEQYF. CDR3 nucleotide sequence: TGTGCCAGCAGTTACTCGCCGACAGGGGGAACGTACGAGCAGTACTTC.

The chain couples TRBV15 to TRBJ1-6; a weak D match, TRBD1 (6 bases). The ends were cut back, 0 bases at V and 6 bases at J, with 12 bases in the middle. Germline CDR1 reads LNHNV; CDR2 reads YYDKDF (reference sequence). The CDR3 is 16 residues long. The CDR3: CATSRDLRGANSPLHF. CDR3 nucleotides: TGTGCCACCAGCAGAGATCTCAGGGGAGCTAATTCACCCCTCCACTTT.

This clone is a singleton in its sample. The chain couples TRBV10-2 to TRBJ2-5, with 15 bases aligning to TRBD2. The V and J ends lost 6 bases and 2 bases, in that order; junction bases with no gene match: 4. The CDR3 is made up of 16 amino acids. Germline loops: CDR1 WSHSY, CDR2 SAAADI. CDR3 amino acids: CASSAGLAGGQETQYF. The CDR3 nucleotides read TGCGCCAGCAGCGCGGGACTAGCGGGGGGACAAGAGACCCAGTACTTC.

A word on this clone: Other nucleotide sequences in the sample specify the same CDR3. The J gene is TRBJ2-5, the V gene TRBV9, with 8 bases identical to TRBD1. Germline V CDR1 and CDR2: SGDLS, YYNGEE. With V trimmed by 2 bases and J by 4 bases, 4 bases remained unmatched. CDR3 size: 14 residues. DNA of the CDR3: TGTGCCAGCAGCGTCGGACAGGGCCGAGAGACCCAGTACTTC. Amino acids: CASSVGQGRETQYF.

The chain carries TRBV3-1 (or the pseudogene TRBV3-2) and TRBJ1-5; D is unclear. Germline CDR1 LGHDT, CDR2 YNNKEL (reference sequence). Trimming stripped 1 base from V and 6 bases from J, with 10 bases between. CDR3 size: 14 residues. CDR3 in amino acids: CASSQGELGQPQHF. The CDR3 bases are TGTGCCAGCAGCCAAGGAGAACTTGGTCAGCCCCAGCATTTT.

The count of this clone is one. The chain combines TRBV6-2 or TRBV6-3 with TRBJ2-3; 8 bases agree with TRBD1. CDR1 is MNHEY and CDR2 is SVGEGT in the germline V gene. The junction had 3 bases not matched to a gene; V was cut back by 6 bases and J by 1 base. The CDR3 is 14 residues long. CDR3 region: CASSLTGGTDTQYF. DNA of the CDR3: TGTGCCAGCAGCCTGACAGGGGGCACAGATACGCAGTATTTT.

A single count supports this clone. The rearrangement links TRBV5-8 to TRBJ1-4; 12 nucleotides agree with TRBD1. J lost 10 bases, V lost 0 bases, and 4 bases had no gene match. The CDR3 has 15 residues. Per germline, CDR1 SGHTS and CDR2 YDEGEE. CDR3 loop: CASSLAGQGARKLFF. The CDR3 nucleotides are TGTGCCAGCAGCTTGGCGGGACAGGGGGCACGAAAACTGTTTTTT.

V usage is TRBV24-1 and J usage is TRBJ1-1; possible D gene TRBD1, 6 bases. This CDR3 region has 14 residues. The germline V gene encodes CDR1 KGHDR and CDR2 SFDVKD. The V end was cut by 11 bases, the J end by 3 bases, with 18 bases between. CDR3: CANNRVGTDTEAFF. CDR3 DNA: TGTGCCAATAACAGGGTTGGAACGGACACTGAAGCTTTCTTT.

V gene TRBV7-9 combines with J gene TRBJ1-5, with D perhaps matching TRBD1 (6 bases). Germline V lookup: CDR1 SEHNR, CDR2 FQNEAQ (reference sequence). The length of the CDR3 is 14 residues. Deletions cut 5 bases from V and 4 bases from J, with 12 bases between. The DNA for the CDR3 is TGTGCCAGCAGCCTACAGGGCCCGAATCAGCCCCAGCATTTT. This codes for CASSLQGPNQPQHF.

V and J are TRBV5-4 and TRBJ2-3; perhaps TRBD1 as D (5 bases). V was pared by 1 base and J by 6 bases, with 21 bases between. CDR1 SGHNT and CDR2 YYREEE come from the germline V gene (reference sequence). This CDR3 is built from 17 residues. Here the CDR3 reads CASSLTLGHPYSDTQYF. As DNA, the CDR3 is TGTGCCAGCAGCTTGACCCTAGGACATCCCTACTCGGATACGCAGTATTTT. Drawing the rest from reference TRBV5-4 and TRBJ2-3, the complete variable domain is ETGVTQSPTHLIKTRGQQVTLRCSSQSGHNTVSWYQQALGQGPQFIFQYYREEENGRGNFPPRFSGLQFPNYSSELNVNALELDDSALYLCASSLTLGHPYSDTQYFGPGTRLTVL.

This clone was counted between two and nine times. The CDR3 DNA reads as TGTGCCTGGAGTTTTACAGGGGTAGGTGAGCAGTTCTTC. Translating gives CAWSFTGVGEQFF. The chain uses TRBV30 and TRBJ2-1; 7 bases are a match to TRBD1. J was trimmed by 9 bases and V by 2 bases; bases with no gene match: 7. The CDR3 runs 13 residues. The V gene's germline CDR1 is GTSNPN and CDR2 SVGIG (reference sequence).

The chain links TRBV7-2 to TRBJ2-3; D perhaps matches TRBD2 (6 bases). There are 15 residues in the CDR3. Per germline, CDR1 SGHTA and CDR2 FQGNSA. Trimming removed 4 bases from V and 4 bases from J, with 15 bases in between. The CDR3 region is CASSWTGVAADTQYF. Here the CDR3 DNA reads TGTGCCAGCAGCTGGACGGGGGTGGCGGCAGATACGCAGTATTTT.

The chain uses TRBV19 and TRBJ1-6; D gene unclear. Germline CDR1 LNHDA, CDR2 SQIVND (reference sequence). CDR3 length equals 13 residues. V lost 5 bases, J lost 8 bases, and 10 bases lay in between. CDR3 residues: CASSLAVDSPLHF. CDR3 nucleotides: TGTGCCAGTAGTTTGGCGGTAGATTCACCCCTCCACTTT.

The chain couples TRBV7-8 to TRBJ2-7; a possible D gene is TRBD1 (5 bases). The CDR3 covers 12 residues. Germline V lookup: CDR1 SGHVS, CDR2 FQNEAQ. CDR3 residues: CVCGFLGDEQYF. In nucleotides, the CDR3 is TGTGTCTGCGGTTTCCTAGGGGACGAGCAGTACTTC. The full variable domain, in which reference TRBV7-8 and TRBJ2-7 provide the parts outside the CDR3, is GAGVSQSPRYKVAKRGQDVALRCDPISGHVSLFWYQQALGQGPEFLTYFQNEAQLDKSGLPSDRFFAERPEGSVSTLKIQRTQQEDSAVYLCVCGFLGDEQYFGPGTRLTVT.

CDR3 region: CAISESGGERGYTF. The CDR3 coding sequence is TGTGCCATCAGTGAGTCGGGGGGGGAACGTGGCTACACCTTC. The chain is built from TRBV10-3 and TRBJ1-2; D perhaps matches TRBD1 (5 bases). CDR1 is ENHRY, CDR2 SYGVKD, per germline. The CDR3 loop spans 14 amino acids. V was shortened by 0 bases and J by 7 bases, with 12 bases between the two germline ends.

The rearrangement uses TRBV29-1 and TRBJ2-1; tentative D call: TRBD2 (5 bases). The V gene's germline CDR1 is SQVTM and CDR2 ANQGSEA. V lost 5 bases and J 8 bases, leaving 16 bases between the germline ends. CDR3 size: 13 residues. The CDR3 region has the DNA TGCAGCGTTTTGCAGGTTCCCGGGGATGAGCAGTTCTTC. It specifies CSVLQVPGDEQFF.

This sequence joins TRBV11-2 and TRBJ1-1; D unclear. The germline V gene has CDR1 SGHAT and CDR2 FQNNGV. The CDR3 runs to 12 residues. Trimming cost V 4 bases and J 0 bases, with 3 bases left between them. This CDR3 reads CASSSMNTEAFF. The CDR3 nucleotides are TGTGCCAGCAGCTCCATGAACACTGAAGCTTTCTTT.

V and J are TRBV5-4 and TRBJ2-7, with TRBD1 matching 7 bases. The V segment lost 6 bases and the J segment 0 bases; nucleotides outside the gene matches: 6. In germline, CDR1 is SGHNT, CDR2 YYREEE (reference sequence). The CDR3 is made up of 14 amino acids. The CDR3 nucleotides read TGTGCCAGCAACGGGCAGGGGGACTCCTACGAGCAGTACTTC. Translating gives CASNGQGDSYEQYF.

The chain joins TRBV9 to TRBJ2-2; D is perhaps TRBD1 (6 bases). Trimming took 3 bases from V and 3 from J, leaving 15 bases between them. The CDR3 is 16 amino acids. Looked up from germline, CDR1 is SGDLS and CDR2 is YYNGEE. DNA for the CDR3: TGTGCCAGCAGCGCCCCCCGGGACAACGACACCGGGGAGCTGTTTTTT. This sequence encodes CASSAPRDNDTGELFF.

The rearrangement links TRBV19 to TRBJ2-7; maybe TRBD2 (6 bases). V was trimmed by 8 bases and J by 3 bases, leaving 20 bases between them. Germline-derived CDR1 and CDR2 are LNHDA and SQIVND (reference sequence). This CDR3 spans 15 amino acids. DNA for the CDR3: TGTGCCAGTGCGTTGGGTGCAGGGACTCACTACGAGCAGTACTTC. Encoded protein: CASALGAGTHYEQYF. The complete variable domain, with remaining parts taken from reference TRBV19 and TRBJ2-7, reads DGGITQSPKYLFRKEGQNVTLSCEQNLNHDAMYWYRQDPGQGLRLIYYSQIVNDFQKGDIAEGYSVSREKKESFPLTVTSAQKNPTAFYLCASALGAGTHYEQYFGPGTRLTVT.

The V gene is TRBV5-1, the J gene TRBJ1-2, with D perhaps matching TRBD1 (6 bases). Germline V gene lookup returns CDR1 SGHRS and CDR2 YFSETQ. V gave up 2 bases and J gave up 5 bases, with 13 bases separating them. The CDR3 length is 14 residues. CDR3 sequence: CASSFGQGKYGYTF. The DNA of the CDR3 is TGCGCCAGCAGCTTTGGTCAGGGGAAATATGGCTACACCTTC.

The V gene is TRBV9, the J gene TRBJ1-6; 9 nucleotides agree with TRBD1. The V segment lost 3 bases and the J segment 7 bases; nucleotides outside the gene matches: 2. Germline-derived CDR1 and CDR2 are SGDLS and YYNGEE. This CDR3 is built from 14 residues. CDR3 coding DNA: TGTGCCAGCAGCGCCGGGACAGGGAATTCACCCCTCCACTTT. Residues: CASSAGTGNSPLHF.

This chain joins TRBV6-5 and TRBJ2-2; 11 positions match TRBD1. Germline CDR1 is MNHEY and CDR2 is SVGAGI. The CDR3 length is 16 residues. Trimming removed 2 bases from V and 5 bases from J; junction bases left unmatched: 4. This chain's CDR3 is CASSYPGTGGTGELFF. The CDR3 region has the DNA TGTGCCAGCAGTTACCCCGGGACAGGGGGGACCGGGGAGCTGTTTTTT.

The V call is TRBV7-5, the J call TRBJ2-1; the listed D gene, TRBD2, was not tested against the DNA. TRBV7-5 has pseudogene status. CDR3 size: 19 residues. The CDR3 DNA follows: TGTGCCAGAAGCCCGGGACTAGCGGGGGCCCCGCCTGCCTACAATGAGCAGTTCTTC. This codes for CARSPGLAGAPPAYNEQFF.